This T cell receptor beta chain comes out of a study of T cell responses to AZD1222 COVID-19 vaccine (dated by TCRdb to the early 2020s). The study in broad terms: AZD1222 recipients given second doses at about 4 weeks or at about 12 weeks were pooled, since spike-specific TCR depth and breadth were not found to differ between the two schedules. TCR sequencing was performed for 230 to 250 trial participants, of whom around 200 were given two doses of AZD1222 and around 25 were given two doses of MenACWY control vaccine. Trial participants were enrolled by age into 18-55, 56-69 and 70-plus year subgroups, with around 150, 28 and 57 TCR-sequenced participants respectively.

The label giving this sample's time point can be read as: baseline before first vaccination. Samples from vaccinated people were obtained from the UK trials COV001 and COV002, which included a single-blind randomized controlled phase 2/3 trial of AZD1222 (ChAdOx1 nCoV-19) in healthy adults. For TCRbeta chain sequencing, PBMC samples from trial participants were taken at day 0 and at day 28 after the second dose. The CDR3 covers 14 residues, taking in both the cysteine and the phenylalanine. This entry keeps only the CDR3 DNA: 42 bases, framed from base 1. V is clipped by 7 bases and J by 3 bases, and the sequence between their germline boundaries is 15 bases long. In the germline V gene (reference sequence), CDR1 corresponds to MNHNY and CDR2 to SVGAGI. The investigation overall reported the following: The whole spike protein was spanned by vaccine-associated CD4 TCRs, and dominant responses were seen in regions 160-218 and 743-854. Reportedly, close to half of the unique spike-specific TCRs recognized epitopes lying outside the regions that are mutated in the B.1.351 and B.1.1.7 variants. Participants were mostly white British and included more females than males, and it was suggested by the authors that clonal diversity may have been underestimated. The 56-69-year group was small, and its depth increase did not reach significance, likely because of low power. After two AZD1222 doses, spike-specific TCR breadth and depth were significantly higher than at day 0 and than in MenACWY recipients. No day 14 peak-response samples were available, so repertoires were characterized only after the peak T cell response. Conclusions about previously exposed vaccinees are limited because only six or seven AZD1222 recipients were SARS-CoV-2 seropositive at baseline.

The CDR3 regions of human TCRbeta chains were analyzed by immunosequencing. Turning to the authors' computational methods: Repertoire TCRs were checked for matches against a reference library of SARS-CoV-2-specific TCRs that had been generated using the MIRA antigen-specificity platform. Breadth meant the fraction of unique TCRs that were SARS-CoV-2-associated, whereas depth meant the fraction of total T cells that were SARS-CoV-2-associated. Using the MIRA data, each spike-specific TCR was assigned both to the spike region to which the TCR was reactive and to a CD4 or CD8 class. Log10-transformed breadth and depth values were compared by one-way ANOVA with Sidak's multiple comparisons tests. Sourced from immuneACCESS, this table was stored by TCRdb with only in-frame sequences that have V and J called. A share of the clones is absent; for the studies checked, an unresolved V gene accounts for under half, and the remainder has no known explanation. That table is the source of V, J and clone size, and D and trimming were worked out from the DNA. In all, the sample holds about 150,000 clones, and approximately 90% of those were seen once. The top ten clonotypes cover roughly 3.1% of the sample.

Concerning this clone itself: Its antigen has not been determined. No base-level quality is on record; no much larger clone is a single base apart.

The source is an adult in good health. The sequencing used peripheral blood, collected on day 0 of AZD1222 vaccination. The V and J segments used are TRBV6-6 and TRBJ1-1; perhaps TRBD1 is the D gene, with 6 bases matching. The CDR3 protein: CASTEGGAYTEAFF. The DNA reads TGTGCCAGCACCGAAGGGGGGGCCTACACTGAAGCTTTCTTT.